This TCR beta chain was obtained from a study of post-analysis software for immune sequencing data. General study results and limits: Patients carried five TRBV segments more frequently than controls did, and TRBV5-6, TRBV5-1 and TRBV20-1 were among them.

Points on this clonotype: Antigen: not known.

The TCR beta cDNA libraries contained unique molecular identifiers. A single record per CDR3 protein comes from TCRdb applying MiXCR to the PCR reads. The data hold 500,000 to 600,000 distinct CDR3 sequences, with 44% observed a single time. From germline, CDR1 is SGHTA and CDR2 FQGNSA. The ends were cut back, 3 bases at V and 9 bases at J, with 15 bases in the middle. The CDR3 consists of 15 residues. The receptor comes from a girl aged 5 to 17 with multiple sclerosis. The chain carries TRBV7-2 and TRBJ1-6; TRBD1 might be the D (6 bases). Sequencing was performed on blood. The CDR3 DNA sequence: TGTGCCAGCAGCTTTCGAAACAGGGCGGTTTCACCCCTCCACTTT. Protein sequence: CASSFRNRAVSPLHF.